The clone carrying this T cell receptor (beta chain) was observed a handful of times. Original data processing: Quantification of nucleated cells was approximated via reference gene primer amplification. TCRdb's copy holds only in-frame clones and misses some; the assay was immunoSEQ multiplex PCR. D and trimming come from the DNA, and the V and J calls and clone size come from that table. The sample records more than 200,000 clones, 88% being singletons. The data originate from a study of blood T cell repertoires in COVID-19. On the study more broadly: The samples span acute and convalescent COVID-19 from the United States, Italy and Spain.

Germline CDR1 and CDR2: SGHNT and YYREEE (reference sequence). The trim removed 4 bases at V and 6 bases at J, leaving 7 bases unmatched. The CDR3 sequence is 13 residues long. V is TRBV5-4 and J is TRBJ2-7; 7 bases agree with TRBD1. Sequencing was done on a sample of peripheral blood. This clonotype was sampled from a man aged 65 to 79 with acute or convalescent COVID-19. The CDR3 sequence is CASSTGEMGEQYF. The CDR3 coding sequence is TGTGCCAGCAGCACAGGGGAGATGGGCGAGCAGTACTTC.